This entry lists 14 T cell receptor beta chains sequenced from one sample in a study of human versus mouse CDR3 diversity and MHC coevolution. Repertoires were generated with immunoSEQ multiplex PCR, while TCRdb's copy carries only in-frame clones and drops some. The sample gives some 82,000 clones, around 93% of which show up once; 1.1% to 1.5% is in the top ten. Input material: naive CD4+ T cells from blood. Subset described: CD45RO-negative CD62L-positive naive CD4 T cells. The receptors shown here come from a person between 25 and 70 years old in good health.

The CDR3 DNA is TGTGCCAGCAGACGAGGCCGAGGCACAGATACGCAGTATTTT. This codes for CASRRGRGTDTQYF. The J gene is TRBJ2-3, the V gene TRBV7-3; no reliable D call. The CDR3 sequence is 14 residues long. Trimming left V 6 bases short and J 1 base short, with 11 bases between. The germline V gene has CDR1 SGHTA and CDR2 FQGTGA.

This clone was seen only once. The chain carries TRBV28 and TRBJ2-1; D is unresolved. The length of the CDR3 is 12 residues. V dropped 3 bases and J dropped 7 bases, with 7 bases sitting between them. Germline V gives CDR1 MDHEN, CDR2 SYDVKM. CDR3: CASSFLTNEQFF. As DNA, the CDR3 is TGTGCCAGCAGTTTCCTTACAAATGAGCAGTTCTTC.

This rearrangement joins TRBV10-3 to TRBJ2-5; 9 bases map to TRBD1. The CDR3 spans 15 residues. The germline V gene encodes CDR1 ENHRY and CDR2 SYGVKD. J gave up 1 base and V 3 bases, and 3 bases lay outside the gene matches. The CDR3 loop reads CAISDGTGPQETQYF. Written as DNA, the CDR3 is TGTGCCATCAGTGACGGGACAGGGCCCCAAGAGACCCAGTACTTC.

The V call is TRBV5-1, the J call TRBJ1-2, with unresolved D. Per germline, CDR1 SGHRS and CDR2 YFSETQ. V lost 3 bases and J lost 6, with 15 bases in between. CDR3 length equals 14 residues. The CDR3 nucleotides read TGCGCCAGCAGCTCCCGTTACAATGGGCATGGCTACACCTTC. Its translation is CASSSRYNGHGYTF.

The chain is built from TRBV7-8 and TRBJ2-5; D call uncertain. From germline, CDR1 is SGHVS and CDR2 FQNEAQ. This CDR3 has 15 amino acids. Trimming shortened V by 3 bases and J by 2 bases, and 13 bases separated the two germline ends. The CDR3 DNA reads TGTGCCAGCAGCTTTATCGGAGTGGCACAAGAGACCCAGTACTTC. Translating gives CASSFIGVAQETQYF.

The rearrangement joins TRBV2 to TRBJ2-1, with 7 bases lining up with TRBD1. Germline V gene sequence: CDR1 SNHLY, CDR2 FYNNEI. Germline trimming cut 2 bases from V and 4 bases from J; bases unmatched to any gene: 5. The CDR3 has 15 amino acids. This chain's CDR3 is CASSESQGPYNEQFF. As DNA, the CDR3 is TGTGCCAGCAGTGAATCACAGGGGCCTTACAATGAGCAGTTCTTC.

The chain employs TRBV19 and TRBJ1-1; D is unclear. Trimming took 7 bases from V and 10 from J, leaving 19 bases between them. Per the germline V gene, CDR1 is LNHDA and CDR2 is SQIVND (reference sequence). This CDR3 contains 13 residues. CDR3 bases: TGTGCCAGTAACGTCCCGGGGATCCCGGGAGCTTTCTTT. Protein: CASNVPGIPGAFF.

The V call is TRBV19, the J call TRBJ2-7; TRBD1 matches at 8 bases. This CDR3 is built from 17 residues. V was clipped by 3 bases and J by 0 bases; unmatched bases: 10. CDR1 is LNHDA, CDR2 SQIVND, per germline (reference sequence). CDR3 residues: CASSIISSGTGSYEQYF. The CDR3 nucleotides are TGTGCCAGTAGTATCATCTCATCCGGGACAGGCTCCTACGAGCAGTACTTC.

The chain recombines TRBV28 with TRBJ2-7; 11 bases line up with TRBD2. CDR1 and CDR2 (germline): MDHEN, SYDVKM. V was pared by 6 bases and J by 3 bases, with 4 bases of the junction left unmatched. CDR3 size: 14 residues. The CDR3, as DNA: TGTGCCAGCAGCCGACTAGCGGGACTCTACGAGCAGTACTTC. The encoded protein is CASSRLAGLYEQYF.

CDR3 sequence: CASREPGPRRGTEAFF. The CDR3 DNA is TGTGCCAGCAGGGAACCGGGGCCCCGGCGGGGCACTGAAGCTTTCTTT. V usage is TRBV25-1 and J usage is TRBJ1-1, with D possibly matching TRBD1 (5 bases). Trimming pared 6 bases from V and 4 bases from J, leaving 21 bases between. The CDR3 covers 16 residues. In germline, CDR1 is MGHDK, CDR2 SYGVNS. The complete variable domain, with remaining parts taken from reference TRBV25-1 and TRBJ1-1, reads EADIYQTPRYLVIGTGKKITLECSQTMGHDKMYWYQQDPGMELHLIHYSYGVNSTEKGDLSSESTVSRIRTEHFPLTLESARPSHTSQYLCASREPGPRRGTEAFFGQGTRLTVV.

The chain links TRBV5-1 to TRBJ2-7, with 8 bases that match TRBD1. The CDR3 runs to 15 residues. Losses at the gene ends were 3 bases for V and 7 bases for J; bases not matched to a gene: 12. The germline gives CDR1 SGHRS, CDR2 YFSETQ. The CDR3 protein is CASSSSTGAFREQYF. DNA of the CDR3: TGCGCCAGCAGCTCGTCGACAGGGGCTTTCCGGGAGCAGTACTTC.

This chain uses TRBV28 with TRBJ1-3, with a possible D match to TRBD1 (5 bases). The CDR3 length is 15 residues. CDR1 is MDHEN, CDR2 SYDVKM, per germline. V was shortened by 4 bases and J by 1 base, with 11 bases between the two germline ends. The CDR3 nucleotides read TGTGCCAGCAGTTCCCCATCAGGGTCTGGAAACACCATATATTTT. Translation gives CASSSPSGSGNTIYF.

The rearrangement links TRBV5-1 to TRBJ1-6; D is undetermined. With 1 base removed from V and 8 bases from J, the gap between germline ends came to 13 bases. Germline V gives CDR1 SGHRS, CDR2 YFSETQ. The CDR3 contains 15 residues. CDR3 sequence reads: CASSLFGGLDSPLHF. For the CDR3, the DNA is TGCGCCAGCAGCTTGTTCGGAGGTCTGGATTCACCCCTCCACTTT.

The genes are TRBV2 and TRBJ1-6, with D uncertain. CDR1 is SNHLY, CDR2 FYNNEI, per germline. The CDR3 consists of 15 residues. V was pared by 3 bases and J by 3 bases, with 9 bases between. The chain's CDR3 is CASSERGSYNSPLHF. CDR3 sequence (DNA): TGTGCCAGCAGTGAGCGTGGGAGCTATAATTCACCCCTCCACTTT.